The 11 T cell receptor beta chains below come from one sample, sequenced in a study of cytomegalovirus exposure and HLA in healthy donors. 60 Vbeta and 13 Jbeta primers were used in PCR. Data came from immunoSEQ multiplex PCR; TCRdb stores just in-frame clones and leaves some out. Of over 150,000 clones in the sample, 84% are singletons; the top ten hold 4% to 6%. Specimen: PBMCs. All receptors derive from a girl aged 5-17 years in good health and CMV-seropositive.

This clone was detected only once. The chain has TRBV27 and TRBJ1-4; no clear D. This CDR3 is 14 amino acids long. The V end lost 4 bases, the J end lost 0 bases, and 6 bases lay between the germline ends. CDR1 MNHEY and CDR2 SMNVEV come from the germline V gene (reference sequence). In nucleotides, the CDR3 is TGTGCCAGCAGTTGGGCCGCAACTAATGAAAAACTGTTTTTT. Translating it yields CASSWAATNEKLFF.

This clone was detected once. The chain is built from TRBV5-5 and TRBJ2-5; D perhaps matches TRBD1 (6 bases). Germline V gives CDR1 SGHKS, CDR2 YYEKEE (reference sequence). The germline V and J ends were trimmed by 6 bases and 4 bases, with 19 bases remaining between them. The CDR3 spans 15 residues. CDR3 sequence reads: CASNVKGVQIETQYF. Written as DNA, the CDR3 is TGTGCCAGCAACGTTAAGGGGGTGCAGATAGAGACCCAGTACTTC.

V usage is TRBV6-1 and J usage is TRBJ1-2, with TRBD1 identical over 7 bases. CDR3 length: 13 residues. From germline, CDR1 is MNHNS and CDR2 SASEGT. Trimming cost V 5 bases and J 4 bases; bases outside gene matches: 4. The DNA for the CDR3 is TGTGCCAGCAGTCGCCGGGACAGCTATGGCTACACCTTC. Its translation: CASSRRDSYGYTF.

In this sample, this clone turned up a few times. Other nucleotide sequences in the sample specify the same CDR3. V usage is TRBV15 and J usage is TRBJ1-2, with D possibly being TRBD1 (5 bases). Between the trimmed V and J ends, which lost 0 bases and 4 bases, there was a span of 12 bases. Germline V lookup: CDR1 LNHNV, CDR2 YYDKDF (reference sequence). The CDR3 totals 15 residues. This CDR3 is CATSRDSQGSYGYTF. In DNA, the CDR3 is TGTGCCACCAGCAGAGATTCCCAGGGCTCCTATGGCTACACCTTC.

This rearrangement joins TRBV2 to TRBJ1-2; D may be TRBD1 (5 bases). Germline-derived CDR1 and CDR2 are SNHLY and FYNNEI. V lost 3 bases and J 2 bases, leaving 16 bases between the germline ends. The CDR3 totals 16 residues. CDR3 DNA sequence: TGTGCCAGCAGTGACCCCAGGGTCCTTTCCAACTATGGCTACACCTTC. Protein product: CASSDPRVLSNYGYTF.

The genes are TRBV5-1 and TRBJ1-2; D might be TRBD1 (5 bases). Germline CDR1 and CDR2: SGHRS and YFSETQ. The germline V and J ends were trimmed by 0 bases and 2 bases, with 11 bases remaining between them. The CDR3 contains 15 residues. The CDR3 coding sequence is TGCGCCAGCAGCTTGGAGCAGGGAGGGAACTATGGCTACACCTTC. It is translated as CASSLEQGGNYGYTF.

The rearrangement uses TRBV30 and TRBJ1-5; no clear D. From germline, CDR1 is GTSNPN and CDR2 SVGIG (reference sequence). V lost 3 bases and J 0 bases, leaving 9 bases between the germline ends. The CDR3 sequence is 14 residues long. CDR3 DNA sequence: TGTGCCTGGAGAAGCGGGATTAGCAATCAGCCCCAGCATTTT. Protein: CAWRSGISNQPQHF.

V is TRBV7-9 and J is TRBJ1-1, with D possibly being TRBD1 (6 bases). This CDR3 region has 14 residues. The germline V and J ends were trimmed by 1 base and 0 bases, with 6 bases remaining between them. In germline, CDR1 is SEHNR, CDR2 FQNEAQ (reference sequence). DNA for the CDR3: TGTGCCAGCAGCTTAGGGGACATGAACACTGAAGCTTTCTTT. Its protein product is CASSLGDMNTEAFF.

This chain connects TRBV4-1 to TRBJ1-1; D is unclear. CDR3 length: 15 amino acids. The V end lost 0 bases, the J end lost 1 base, and 9 bases lay between the germline ends. CDR1 is MGHRA, CDR2 YSYEKL, per germline. CDR3 nucleotides: TGCGCCAGCAGCCAAGATTGGGCAGGGAACACTGAAGCTTTCTTT. Residues: CASSQDWAGNTEAFF.

This sequence joins TRBV9 and TRBJ1-2; tentative D call: TRBD1 (5 bases). The CDR3 is 12 residues long. V lost 6 bases and J lost 4, with 10 bases in between. The germline CDR1 and CDR2 sequences are SGDLS and YYNGEE. This CDR3 reads CASTTGGYGYTF. Written as DNA, the CDR3 is TGTGCCAGCACCACCGGGGGCTATGGCTACACCTTC.

The CDR3 bases are TGTGCCAGCAGTTACGGGACAGGGGAAGAAGCTTTCTTT. It is translated as CASSYGTGEEAFF. The chain is built from TRBV6-5 and TRBJ1-1, with 10 bases lining up with TRBD1. CDR1 is MNHEY, CDR2 SVGAGI, per germline. V shed 2 bases, J shed 8 bases, and the junction held 2 bases outside the gene matches. The CDR3 contains 13 residues.